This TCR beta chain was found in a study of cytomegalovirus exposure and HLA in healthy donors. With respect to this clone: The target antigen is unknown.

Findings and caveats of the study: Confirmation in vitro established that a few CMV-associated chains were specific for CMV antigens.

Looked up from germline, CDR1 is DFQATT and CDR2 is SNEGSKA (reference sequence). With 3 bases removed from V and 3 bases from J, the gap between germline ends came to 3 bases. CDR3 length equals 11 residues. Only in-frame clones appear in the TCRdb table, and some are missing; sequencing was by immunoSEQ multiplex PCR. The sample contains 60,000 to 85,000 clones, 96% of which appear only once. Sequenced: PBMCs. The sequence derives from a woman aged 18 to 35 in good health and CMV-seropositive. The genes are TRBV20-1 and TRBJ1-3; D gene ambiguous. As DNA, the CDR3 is TGCAGTGCTAGCAGTGGAAACACCATATATTTT. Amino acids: CSASSGNTIYF.